The rows below give T cell receptor beta chains drawn from one sample of a study of blood T cells in healthy people across ages. TCRdb fed the 5' RACE reads into MiXCR, producing one record per CDR3 protein. The table lists some 930,000 distinct CDR3 sequences, about 27% of them singletons. These same records also appear under a second study, on T cells of mothers and their children.

Sequencing input: blood. The receptors stem from a woman aged 35 to 49 in good health. The CDR3 runs from the conserved cysteine through the conserved F or W. D genes are given only for firm matches. Size is omitted from some rows. Given values are once, few, many or a class for expanded clones.

j_gene,d_gene,v_gene,abundance,CDR3aa,CDR3nt
TRBJ2-7,TRBD2,TRBV12-3/TRBV12-4,many,CASSFSGVHEQYF,TGTGCCAGCAGTTTTAGCGGGGTTCACGAGCAGTACTTC
TRBJ2-7,-,TRBV4-1,few,CASSPVGGGTEQYF,TGCGCCAGCAGCCCAGTCGGAGGGGGCACCGAGCAGTACTTC
TRBJ2-3,-,TRBV7-2,few,CASSSPDRRTDTQYF,TGTGCCAGCAGCTCCCCGGACCGGCGCACAGATACGCAGTATTTT
TRBJ2-2,TRBD2,TRBV20-1,few,CSARDAGGFNTGELFF,TGCAGTGCTAGAGATGCGGGGGGCTTCAACACCGGGGAGCTGTTTTTT
TRBJ1-5,TRBD1,TRBV7-2,few,CASSLQGASSNQPQHF,TGTGCCAGCAGTTTACAGGGGGCGAGCAGCAATCAGCCCCAGCATTTT
TRBJ2-6,TRBD1,TRBV7-9,few,CASSSPPGQGLTGANVLTF,TGTGCCAGCAGCTCTCCGCCGGGACAGGGACTCACTGGGGCCAACGTCCTGACTTTC
TRBJ2-7,TRBD2,TRBV25-1,medium-sized,CASIPGTSSEQYF,TGTGCCAGCATACCAGGGACTAGCTCCGAGCAGTACTTC
TRBJ1-4,TRBD1,TRBV18,-,CASSRQGSEKLFF,TGTGCCAGCTCACGACAGGGCTCCGAAAAACTGTTTTTT
TRBJ2-7,TRBD1,TRBV7-2,-,CASSLQGTGKTGEQYF,TGTGCCAGCAGCTTACAAGGGACAGGGAAAACGGGTGAGCAGTACTTC
TRBJ2-5,-,TRBV5-5,-,CASSLLGDQDPQYF,TGTGCCAGCAGCTTGTTGGGAGACCAAGACCCCCAGTACTTC
TRBJ1-1,-,TRBV5-1,-,CASSPGMDSRGNTEAFF,TGCGCCAGCAGCCCTGGGATGGACAGCCGGGGAAACACTGAAGCTTTCTTT
TRBJ2-3,-,TRBV15,many,CATSRGPDTQYF,TGTGCCACCAGCAGAGGCCCAGATACGCAGTATTTT
TRBJ2-1,TRBD1,TRBV7-2,-,CASSNRDRGQGEQFF,TGTGCCAGCAGCAACCGGGACAGGGGGCAAGGTGAGCAGTTCTTC
TRBJ2-3,-,TRBV5-1,-,CASNANGQRGADTQYF,TGCGCCAGCAACGCCAACGGACAGAGGGGCGCAGATACGCAGTATTTT
TRBJ2-7,TRBD1,TRBV2,-,CASNPDRGLPYEQYF,TGTGCCAGCAATCCCGACAGGGGCTTGCCCTACGAGCAGTACTTC
TRBJ1-2,-,TRBV7-9,few,CASSGFNYGYTF,TGTGCCAGCAGCGGCTTTAACTATGGCTACACCTTC
TRBJ1-1,TRBD1,TRBV27,few,CASRLRQGATEAFF,TGTGCCAGCAGGTTAAGACAGGGGGCCACTGAAGCTTTCTTT
TRBJ2-1,-,TRBV5-1,-,CASSLYGTVHNEQFF,TGCGCCAGCAGCTTGTATGGAACAGTACACAATGAGCAGTTCTTC
TRBJ2-2,TRBD2,TRBV29-1,few,CSVGSGGTTGELFF,TGCAGCGTTGGGAGCGGGGGGACCACCGGGGAGCTGTTTTTT
TRBJ2-7,TRBD1,TRBV7-2,-,CASKGGRGLGEQYF,TGTGCCAGCAAAGGGGGCAGGGGATTGGGCGAGCAGTACTTC
TRBJ2-5,TRBD1,TRBV28,-,CASSRILEGGVEETQYF,TGTGCCAGCAGTCGGATCTTGGAAGGGGGCGTTGAAGAGACCCAGTACTTC
TRBJ1-6,-,TRBV7-2,-,CTSSLDPLRNSPLHF,TGTACCAGCAGCTTAGACCCCTTACGGAATTCACCCCTCCACTTT
TRBJ1-5,TRBD1,TRBV28,many,CASSPSGQGDQPQHF,TGTGCCAGCAGTCCGTCGGGACAGGGAGATCAGCCCCAGCATTTT